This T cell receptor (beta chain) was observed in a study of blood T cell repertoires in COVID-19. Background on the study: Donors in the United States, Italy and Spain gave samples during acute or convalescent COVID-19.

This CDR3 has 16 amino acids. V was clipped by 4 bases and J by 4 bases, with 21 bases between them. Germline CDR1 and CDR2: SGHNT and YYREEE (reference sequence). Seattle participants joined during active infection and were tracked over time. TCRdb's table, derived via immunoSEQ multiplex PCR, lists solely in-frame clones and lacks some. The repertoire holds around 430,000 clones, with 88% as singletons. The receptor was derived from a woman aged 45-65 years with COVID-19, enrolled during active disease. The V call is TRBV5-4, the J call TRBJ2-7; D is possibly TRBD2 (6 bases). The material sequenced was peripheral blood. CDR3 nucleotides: TGTGCCAGCAGCAGGGAGGTGGGCGTCTCCAGATACGAGCAGTACTTC. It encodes CASSREVGVSRYEQYF.